This T cell receptor beta chain was sequenced in a study of blood T cell repertoires in COVID-19 (dated by TCRdb to about 2020). Study-level background: Samples from collaborators originated in the United States, Italy and Spain and spanned both the acute and convalescent phases of COVID-19. The material from the prospective study consisted of cDNA or gDNA derived from T cells, B-cell-depleted T cells, or PBMCs. The dataset comprised deeply sampled blood TCRbeta repertoires from subjects exposed to, actively infected with, or recovered from COVID-19. The repertoires were released in a freely available public database intended as a resource for research on the immune response to SARS-CoV-2. The samples were drawn from two sources: the first 160 participants of the ongoing ImmuneRACE study, and over 950 subjects contributed by 6 global collaborators. A de-identified subject ID, COVID-19 status, age in years and sex were almost always included in the sample metadata. HLA class I and class II types, where available, came from metadata supplied by the sample provider rather than from assay-based typing.

Samples from volunteer blood donors who had recovered from COVID-19 were contributed by a second Seattle source. Each collaborating institution followed its own protocols to collect whole blood in K2EDTA tubes. For TCRbeta analysis, collaborators shipped samples as frozen whole blood, isolated PBMCs, or DNA extracted from either of those sample types. TCRbeta CDR3 regions were amplified from genomic DNA using the immunoSEQ Assay, a bias-controlled multiplex PCR. In the original analysis: Within the assay, amplification of reference gene primers was used to estimate how many nucleated cells each sample contained. To quantify the absolute abundance of each unique TCRbeta CDR3 rearrangement, sequence reads were collapsed and filtered. For each sample, productive Simpson clonality was calculated as the square root of Simpson's diversity index across productive rearrangements. TCRdb took this table from immuneACCESS and kept in-frame rearrangements with V and J called. Such tables lack part of the clones; where checked against another copy, unresolved V genes explain under half of the gap, and the rest is unexplained. V and J calls and clone size follow that table, whereas D and trimming were derived from the DNA. The sample table shows 200,000 to 300,000 clones, and 80% to 90% are seen once. The ten largest clones represent approximately 1.5% of the sample.

This clone was picked up one time. Its antigen is currently not known. No base qualities exist here, and no much larger clone lies one base off it. CDR1 and CDR2, looked up from the germline V gene (reference sequence), are GTSNPN and SVGIG. The CDR3 covers 14 residues, taking in both the cysteine and the phenylalanine. The only DNA kept is the CDR3, 42 bases in frame from the first base. Trimming costs V 0 bases and J 1 base, and their ends lie 6 bases apart. The full study reports these points: The quantity of clinical and demographic metadata differed by source and by participant and was supplied without curation.

The sequence was obtained from a woman in her 40s who had recovered from COVID-19. Material for sequencing was peripheral blood. The chain couples TRBV30 to TRBJ2-2; the D gene lacks a confident call. The DNA reads TGTGCCTGGAGTGTCCGGGTGAACACCGGGGAGCTGTTTTTT. It specifies CAWSVRVNTGELFF.